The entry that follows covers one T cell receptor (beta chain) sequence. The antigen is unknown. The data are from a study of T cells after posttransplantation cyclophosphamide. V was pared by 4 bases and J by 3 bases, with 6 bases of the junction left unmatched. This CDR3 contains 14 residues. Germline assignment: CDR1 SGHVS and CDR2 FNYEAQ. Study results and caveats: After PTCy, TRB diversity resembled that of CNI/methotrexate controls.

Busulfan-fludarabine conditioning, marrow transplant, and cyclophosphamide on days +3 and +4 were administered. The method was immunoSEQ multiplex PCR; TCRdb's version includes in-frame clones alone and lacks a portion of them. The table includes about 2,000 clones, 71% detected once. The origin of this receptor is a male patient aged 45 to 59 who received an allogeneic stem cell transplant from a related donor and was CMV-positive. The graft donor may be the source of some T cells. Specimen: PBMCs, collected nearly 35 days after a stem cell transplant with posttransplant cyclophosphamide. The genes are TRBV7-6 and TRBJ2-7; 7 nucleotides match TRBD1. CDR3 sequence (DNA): TGTGCCAGCAGCTCCGGGACAGCCCTCTACGAGCAGTACTTC. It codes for CASSSGTALYEQYF.